This TCR beta chain is drawn from a study of T cells in localized non-small cell lung cancer. In regard to this clone: Its antigen is unidentified. The sample carries other DNA sequences with the same CDR3.

Whole-study findings and limits: Investigators sequenced only a single tumor region, leaving heterogeneity possible. The highest T cell clonality was in uninvolved adjacent lung, above tumor. Overall survival was longer when the density of T cells in the blood was higher.

Sequencing was performed with immunoSEQ multiplex PCR; in TCRdb, only in-frame clones are kept and a portion is missing. Of tens of thousands of clones listed, around 80% were seen once; the top ten hold approximately 15%. V shed 6 bases, J shed 5 bases, and the junction held 7 bases outside the gene matches. Per germline, CDR1 SQVTM and CDR2 ANQGSEA. The CDR3 has 13 amino acids. The material sequenced was peripheral blood, taken before any cancer treatment. The clonotype originates from an older male donor with stage III squamous cell lung carcinoma. The chain is built from TRBV29-1 and TRBJ1-1; 9 nucleotides match TRBD1. The CDR3: CSVLGQGVTEAFF. CDR3 bases: TGCAGCGTGCTGGGACAGGGAGTAACTGAAGCTTTCTTT.